This T cell receptor beta chain was sequenced in a study of T cells in Graves' hyperthyroidism and ophthalmopathy. The CDR3 runs 14 residues. V dropped 4 bases and J dropped 4; count of bases not matched to a gene: 5. Looked up from germline, CDR1 is LGHDT and CDR2 is YNNKEL (reference sequence). Amplified TCR beta CDR3 regions came from RNA transcripts. Initially, a first-round RT-PCR of the TCR CDR3 employed the HTBI primer set. TCRdb reanalysed the multiplex PCR reads using MiXCR and keeps one entry per CDR3 protein. The data show 650,000 to 750,000 distinct CDR3 sequences, with 14% seen just once and roughly a tenth held by the top ten. This clonotype appeared many times. Lactation, pregnancy, other autoimmune disease or uncontrolled infection led to exclusion of patients.

The sequenced sample was blood. The receptor was derived from a woman younger than 30 with Graves' hyperthyroidism. The chain uses TRBV3-1 and TRBJ1-1; 8 nucleotides agree with TRBD1. The DNA for the CDR3 is TGTGCCAGCAGCCCCCTAGGACAGGGCACTGAAGCTTTCTTT. Protein product: CASSPLGQGTEAFF.